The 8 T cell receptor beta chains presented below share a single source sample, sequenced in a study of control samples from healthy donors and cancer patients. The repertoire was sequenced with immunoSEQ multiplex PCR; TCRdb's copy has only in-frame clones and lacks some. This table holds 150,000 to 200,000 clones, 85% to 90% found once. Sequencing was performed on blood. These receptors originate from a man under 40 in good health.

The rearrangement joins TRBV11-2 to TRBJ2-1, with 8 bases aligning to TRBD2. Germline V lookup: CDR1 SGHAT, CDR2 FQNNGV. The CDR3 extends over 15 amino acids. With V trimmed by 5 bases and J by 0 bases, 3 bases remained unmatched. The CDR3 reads CASSRGGSSYNEQFF. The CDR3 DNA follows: TGTGCCAGCAGCCGGGGGGGGAGCTCCTACAATGAGCAGTTCTTC.

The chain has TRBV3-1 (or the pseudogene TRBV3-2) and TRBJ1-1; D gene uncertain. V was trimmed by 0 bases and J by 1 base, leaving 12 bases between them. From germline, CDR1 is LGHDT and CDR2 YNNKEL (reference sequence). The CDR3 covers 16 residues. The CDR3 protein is CASSQDVLRRNTEAFF. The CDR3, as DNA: TGTGCCAGCAGCCAAGACGTGCTACGGAGGAACACTGAAGCTTTCTTT.

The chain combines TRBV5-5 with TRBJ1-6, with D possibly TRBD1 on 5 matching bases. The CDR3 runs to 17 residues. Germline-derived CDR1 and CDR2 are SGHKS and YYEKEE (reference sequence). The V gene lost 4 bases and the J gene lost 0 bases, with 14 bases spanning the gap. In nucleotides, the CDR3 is TGTGCCAGCAGCGGAGCCACCGGGACCTCCTATAATTCACCCCTCCACTTT. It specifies CASSGATGTSYNSPLHF.

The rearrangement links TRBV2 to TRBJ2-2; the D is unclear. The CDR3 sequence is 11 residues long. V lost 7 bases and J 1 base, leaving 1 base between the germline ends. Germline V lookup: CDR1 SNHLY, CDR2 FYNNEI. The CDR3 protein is CASKNTGELFF. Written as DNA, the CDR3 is TGTGCCAGCAAGAACACCGGGGAGCTGTTTTTT.

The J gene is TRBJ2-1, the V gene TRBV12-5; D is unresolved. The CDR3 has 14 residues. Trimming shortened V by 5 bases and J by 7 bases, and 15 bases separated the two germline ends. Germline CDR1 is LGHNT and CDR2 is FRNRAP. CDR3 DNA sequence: TGTGCTAGTGGTCCGGCTACCCCGGCAAATGAGCAGTTCTTC. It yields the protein CASGPATPANEQFF.

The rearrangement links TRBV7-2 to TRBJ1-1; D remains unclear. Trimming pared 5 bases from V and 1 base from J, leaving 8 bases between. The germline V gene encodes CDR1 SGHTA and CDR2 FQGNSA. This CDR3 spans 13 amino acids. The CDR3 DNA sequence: TGTGCCAGCAGCGTACCGGGGAACACTGAAGCTTTCTTT. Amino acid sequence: CASSVPGNTEAFF.

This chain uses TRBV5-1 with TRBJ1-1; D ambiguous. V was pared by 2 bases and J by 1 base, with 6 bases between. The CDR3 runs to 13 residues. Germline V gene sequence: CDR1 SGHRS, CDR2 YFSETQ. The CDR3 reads CASSLPENTEAFF. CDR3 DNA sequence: TGCGCCAGCAGCTTACCGGAGAACACTGAAGCTTTCTTT.

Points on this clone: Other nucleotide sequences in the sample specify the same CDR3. CDR3 protein: CASSFGQHSYEQYF. In DNA form, the CDR3 reads TGCGCCAGCAGCTTCGGCCAGCATTCCTACGAGCAGTACTTC. The V gene is TRBV5-1, the J gene TRBJ2-7; no clear D gene. V dropped 2 bases and J dropped 1 base, with 10 bases sitting between them. Germline lookup yields CDR1 SGHRS and CDR2 YFSETQ. The CDR3 totals 14 residues.